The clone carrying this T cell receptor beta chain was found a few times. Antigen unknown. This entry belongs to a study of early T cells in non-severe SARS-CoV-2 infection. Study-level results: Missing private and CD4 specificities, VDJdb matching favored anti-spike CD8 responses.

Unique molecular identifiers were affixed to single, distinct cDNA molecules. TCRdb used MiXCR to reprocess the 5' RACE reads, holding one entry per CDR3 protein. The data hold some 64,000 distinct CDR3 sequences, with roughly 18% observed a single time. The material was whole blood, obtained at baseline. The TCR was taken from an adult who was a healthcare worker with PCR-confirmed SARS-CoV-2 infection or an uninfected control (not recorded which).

The CDR3 region has the DNA TGCAGTGCTAGTACCGGGACAGGGAACACTGAAGCTTTCTTT. The encoded protein is CSASTGTGNTEAFF. The V call is TRBV20-1, the J call TRBJ1-1; 8 bases map to TRBD1. V lost 3 bases to trimming and J lost 1 base; unmatched junction nucleotides: 4. Germline V lookup: CDR1 DFQATT, CDR2 SNEGSKA (reference sequence). The length of the CDR3 is 14 residues.